What follows is one T cell receptor beta chain and its context. Its antigen is still unknown. The source of the sample is a study of OX40 agonist ivuxolimab in advanced cancers. The overall study: The group had a mean age of around 64 years, ranged from about 20 to 90, and was less than 85% male. Earlier anti-PD-1, anti-PD-L1 or anti-CTLA-4 therapy was permitted; less than 50% had received some.

The V gene's germline CDR1 is SQVTM and CDR2 ANQGSEA. Unmatched junction bases numbered 5, after V lost 0 bases and J lost 8 bases. This CDR3 is 14 amino acids long. Patients were excluded for autoimmune disease history or systemic immunosuppression. Profiled with immunoSEQ multiplex PCR; TCRdb holds only in-frame clones, not every one. The sample has 65,000 to 95,000 clones; approximately 83% are singletons. The study, taken as a whole, reports: On average, a greater number of expanded clones characterised CD8+ T cells relative to CD4+.

This clonotype was sampled from an adult with an advanced solid tumor such as melanoma, head and neck, liver or kidney cancer. The chain carries TRBV29-1 and TRBJ2-1, with TRBD1 matching over 9 bases. The material sequenced was CD4+ or CD8+ T cells sorted from blood, taken in a trial of the OX40 agonist ivuxolimab. CDR3 bases: TGCAGCGTTGAAGATTTGGACAGGGGCTATGAGCAGTTCTTC. Translating gives CSVEDLDRGYEQFF.